The next 4 T cell receptor beta chains were all read from a single sample in a study of OX40 agonist ivuxolimab in advanced cancers. TCRdb keeps only in-frame clones here, not all; method: immunoSEQ multiplex PCR. The sample lists around 18,000 clones, around 70% occurring once. The sample here was CD4+ or CD8+ T cells sorted from blood, taken in a trial of the OX40 agonist ivuxolimab. The source is an adult with an advanced solid tumor such as melanoma, head and neck, liver or kidney cancer.

The rearrangement links TRBV6-5 to TRBJ1-1, with D possibly TRBD1 on 6 matching bases. Trimming removed 0 bases at V and 2 bases at J, with 10 bases between. CDR1 and CDR2 (germline): MNHEY, SVGAGI. CDR3 length: 15 residues. This chain's CDR3 is CASSYSDSGNTEAFF. The CDR3 DNA is TGTGCCAGCAGTTACTCGGACAGCGGTAACACTGAAGCTTTCTTT.

The table lists this clone with a few counts. The V gene is TRBV15, the J gene TRBJ2-5; D ambiguous. V was pared by 0 bases and J by 0 bases, with 17 bases between. The CDR3 length is 18 residues. Germline CDR1 and CDR2: LNHNV and YYDKDF (reference sequence). The CDR3 coding sequence is TGTGCCACCAGCAGAGATCTGGCGGACCTTTTGTACCAAGAGACCCAGTACTTC. This codes for CATSRDLADLLYQETQYF.

By share, this clone counts as medium-sized (0.01 to 0.1%). J is TRBJ1-2 and V is TRBV2; TRBD1 matches at 11 bases. CDR1 SNHLY and CDR2 FYNNEI come from the germline V gene. The CDR3 spans 13 residues. Trimming took 8 bases from V and 5 from J; bases not matched to a gene: 4. The CDR3 nucleotides are TGTGCCAGCGGGACAGGGGGATATTATGGCTACACCTTC. As protein: CASGTGGYYGYTF. The variable domain in full, with the rest retrieved from reference TRBV2 and TRBJ1-2, is EPEVTQTPSHQVTQMGQEVILRCVPISNHLYFYWYRQILGQKVEFLVSFYNNEISEKSEIFDDQFSVERPDGSNFTLKIRSTKLEDSAMYFCASGTGGYYGYTFGSGTRLTVV.

V gene TRBV13 combines with J gene TRBJ2-7, with 8 bases fitting TRBD2. This CDR3 is 15 amino acids long. Per germline, CDR1 PRHDT and CDR2 FYEKMQ (reference sequence). J gave up 2 bases and V 4 bases, and 7 bases lay outside the gene matches. The CDR3 region has the DNA TGTGCCAGCAGCTCTACCGGGGGGGCGACCTACGAGCAGTACTTC. Its protein is CASSSTGGATYEQYF.